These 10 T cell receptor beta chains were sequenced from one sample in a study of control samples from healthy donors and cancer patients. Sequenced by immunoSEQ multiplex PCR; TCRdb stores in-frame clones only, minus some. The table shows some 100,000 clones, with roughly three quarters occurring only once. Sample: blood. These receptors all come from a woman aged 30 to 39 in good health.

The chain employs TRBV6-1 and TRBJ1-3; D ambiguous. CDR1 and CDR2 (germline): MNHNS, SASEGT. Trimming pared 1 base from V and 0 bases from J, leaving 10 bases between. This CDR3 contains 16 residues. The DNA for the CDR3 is TGTGCCAGCAGTGAAGTATCAGAAATCTCTGGAAACACCATATATTTT. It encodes CASSEVSEISGNTIYF.

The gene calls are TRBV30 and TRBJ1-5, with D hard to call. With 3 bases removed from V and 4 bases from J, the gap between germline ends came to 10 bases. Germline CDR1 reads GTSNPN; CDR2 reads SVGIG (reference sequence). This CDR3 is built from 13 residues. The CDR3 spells CAWSGELNQPQHF. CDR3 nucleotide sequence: TGTGCCTGGAGCGGCGAACTAAATCAGCCCCAGCATTTT.

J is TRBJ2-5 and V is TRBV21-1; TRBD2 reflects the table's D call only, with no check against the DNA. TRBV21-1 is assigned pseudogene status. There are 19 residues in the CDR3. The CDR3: CASSKIHPLAGDIQETQYF. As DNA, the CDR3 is TGTGCCAGCAGCAAAATCCACCCACTAGCGGGGGATATCCAAGAGACCCAGTACTTC.

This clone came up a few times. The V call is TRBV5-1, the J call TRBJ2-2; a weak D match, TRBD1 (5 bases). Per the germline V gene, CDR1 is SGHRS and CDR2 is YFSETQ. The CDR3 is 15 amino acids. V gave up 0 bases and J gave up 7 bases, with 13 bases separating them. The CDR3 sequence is CASSLAAGNSGELFF. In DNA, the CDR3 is TGCGCCAGCAGCTTGGCGGCAGGGAATAGCGGGGAGCTGTTTTTT.

The CDR3 bases are TGTGCCAGCAGTTCCGGAGTGCAGAGTCTTGACACTGAAGCTTTCTTT. This codes for CASSSGVQSLDTEAFF. V usage is TRBV6-2 or TRBV6-3 and J usage is TRBJ1-1; D call uncertain. Between the trimmed V and J ends, which lost 4 bases and 3 bases, there was a span of 18 bases. This CDR3 spans 16 amino acids. Per germline, CDR1 MNHEY and CDR2 SVGEGT.

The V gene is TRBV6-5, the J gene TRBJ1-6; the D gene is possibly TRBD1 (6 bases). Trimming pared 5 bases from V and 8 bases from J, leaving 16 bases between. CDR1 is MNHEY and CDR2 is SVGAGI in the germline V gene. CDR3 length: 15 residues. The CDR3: CASSPQGREHSPLHF. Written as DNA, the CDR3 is TGTGCCAGCAGTCCACAGGGCAGGGAACATTCACCCCTCCACTTT.

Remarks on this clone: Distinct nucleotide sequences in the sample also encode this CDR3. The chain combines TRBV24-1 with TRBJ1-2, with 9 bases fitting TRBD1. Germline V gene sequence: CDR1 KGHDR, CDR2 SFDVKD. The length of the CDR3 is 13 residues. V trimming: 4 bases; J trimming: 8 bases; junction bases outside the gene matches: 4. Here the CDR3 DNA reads TGTGCCACCAGTGACCGGACAGGGGACGGCTACACCTTC. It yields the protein CATSDRTGDGYTF.

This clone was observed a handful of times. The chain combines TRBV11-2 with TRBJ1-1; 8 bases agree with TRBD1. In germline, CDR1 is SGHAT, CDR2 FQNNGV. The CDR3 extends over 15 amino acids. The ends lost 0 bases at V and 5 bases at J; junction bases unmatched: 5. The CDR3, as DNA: TGTGCCAGCAGCTTAGACAGGGGGCGTTGGACTGAAGCTTTCTTT. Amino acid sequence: CASSLDRGRWTEAFF.

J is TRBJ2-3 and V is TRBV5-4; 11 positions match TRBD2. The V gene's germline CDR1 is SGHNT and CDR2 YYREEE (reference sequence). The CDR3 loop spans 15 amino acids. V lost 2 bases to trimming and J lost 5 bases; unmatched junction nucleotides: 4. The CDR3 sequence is CASSFSGGVRDTQYF. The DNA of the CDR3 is TGTGCCAGCAGCTTTAGCGGGGGGGTAAGAGATACGCAGTATTTT.

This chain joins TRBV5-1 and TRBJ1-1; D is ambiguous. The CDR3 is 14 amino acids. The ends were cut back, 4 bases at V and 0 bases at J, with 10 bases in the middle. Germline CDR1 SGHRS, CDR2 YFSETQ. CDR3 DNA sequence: TGCGCCAGCAGCCCGGGGTTGGTGAACACTGAAGCTTTCTTT. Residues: CASSPGLVNTEAFF.